This TCR beta chain is from a study of T cell clusters in autoimmune cytopenias. Whole-study findings and limits: The T cell clusters came from computational analysis alone and lack functional validation. No cluster-lack signature appeared between secondary cytopenia and chronic lymphocytic leukemia patients, apparently due to lymphoma masking. TRB repertoire shifts in secondary cytopenia and chronic lymphocytic leukemia mostly reflected lymphoma, not autoimmunity. Primary autoimmune cytopenia patients seemingly lacked the physiological T cell clusters found in healthy donors.

TRB was amplified from about 260 ng of peripheral blood genomic DNA per sample. Per the germline V gene, CDR1 is MRHNA and CDR2 is SNTAGT. The CDR3 totals 17 residues. Worth noting for this clonotype: Its target is not known.

TRB rearrangements were amplified by touch-down multiplex PCR with mixed TRB-A/B primers. TCRdb re-called the multiplex PCR reads, yielding one record per CDR3 amino acid sequence without DNA. The record lists some 9,600 distinct CDR3 sequences, of which the ten most abundant hold roughly a tenth. The chain recombines TRBV6-4 with TRBJ2-5; TCRdb's D gene call, TRBD1, goes unchecked for lack of DNA. The specimen sequenced was peripheral blood. This sequence originates from a human donor with an autoimmune cytopenia or autoimmune hepatitis (not recorded which). CDR3 sequence: CARVETPGTDFQETQYF.